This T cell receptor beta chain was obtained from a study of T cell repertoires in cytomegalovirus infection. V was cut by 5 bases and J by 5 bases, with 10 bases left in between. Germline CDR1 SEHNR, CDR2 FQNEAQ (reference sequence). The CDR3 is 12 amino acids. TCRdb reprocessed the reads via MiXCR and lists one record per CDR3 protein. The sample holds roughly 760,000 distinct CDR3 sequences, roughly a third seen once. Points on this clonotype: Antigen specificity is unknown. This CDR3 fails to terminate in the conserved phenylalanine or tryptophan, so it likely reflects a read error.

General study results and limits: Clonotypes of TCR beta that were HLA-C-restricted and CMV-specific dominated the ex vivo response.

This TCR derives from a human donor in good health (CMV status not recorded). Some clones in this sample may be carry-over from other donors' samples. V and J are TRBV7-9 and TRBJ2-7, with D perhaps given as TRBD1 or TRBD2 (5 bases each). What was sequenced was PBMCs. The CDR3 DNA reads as TGTGCCAGCAGCCCGGGGCCCAACGAGCAGTACTTA. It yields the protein CASSPGPNEQYL.